This entry describes one T cell receptor (beta chain). Its antigen remains unidentified. No much larger clonotype is one base removed from it; base qualities were not supplied. The library was prepared using the immunoSEQ multiplex PCR assay. The multiplex PCR relied on a mix of 60 forward primers for TCR Vbeta segments and 13 reverse primers for TCR Jbeta segments. The CDR3 region of rearranged TCR beta genes was amplified from genomic DNA with a multiplex PCR assay. On the Illumina HiSeq System, the amplified TCR beta libraries were sequenced as 87-base-pair reads. The paper's data handling went like this. In a later analysis, 80 million or so unique TCR beta chains were counted across the approximately 670 repertoires, and approximately 11 million of these chains were shared by at least two donors. Raw reads were error-corrected and collapsed into unique sequences by a nearest-neighbor algorithm in which closely related sequences were merged to remove PCR and sequencing errors. CDR3 sequences were aligned to IMGT reference sequences to assign V, D and J gene segments. For a sequence to be retained, at least a six-nucleotide match to both a V gene segment and a J gene segment was required. Rearrangements were called productive when the CDR3 lacked stop codons and stayed in frame with V and J; all others were non-productive. Following IMGT convention, CDR3 was defined as the stretch from the second conserved V-encoded cysteine up to the conserved J-encoded phenylalanine. The earlier analysis of 450 to 750 of the donors excluded any sequence lacking an unambiguous match to a single V gene segment. In an earlier analysis of around 600 of the donors, V segments were called functional above 56.7% productive rearrangements and were called segregating when the between-donor standard deviation exceeded 5%. To diagnose cytomegalovirus status from the catalog of TCR beta chain sequences, a statistical classification framework was built. In a later analysis, V and J genes were assigned by comparing TCR nucleotide sequences against IMGT/GENE-DB human TR gene sequences. In a later analysis, CDR3 sequences and most-parsimonious VDJ recombination scenarios were assigned using the TCRdist pipeline. A later analysis defined each TCR beta chain by its CDR3 amino acid sequence plus V-gene family, and excluded reads lacking a unique V-gene family. In a later analysis, around 650 highly shared, low-generation-probability nucleotide sequences were removed to address suspected cross-contamination and a sequencing artifact. In a later analysis, a clonal expansion index was calculated for each public chain from normalized within-repertoire ranks of inferred template counts. Generation probabilities in a later analysis came from a VDJ recombination model fitted to out-of-frame rearrangements, and those results were checked against IGoR. Hypergeometric tests were used in a later analysis to score TCR-TCR, TCR-HLA and TCR-CMV co-occurrence, with a repertoire-size bias correction applied to the TCR pairs. False discovery rates were estimated in a later analysis by permuting HLA or CMV assignments 20 times. In a later analysis, co-occurring TCRs were grouped with DBSCAN, and TCRdist sequence similarity was added when clustering was performed within HLA-allele-positive subsets. For co-occurrence clustering, repertoires with fewer than 30,000 or more than 120,000 public chains were excluded, along with roughly 5 repertoires with anomalous nucleotide sharing. The source is immuneACCESS, and TCRdb retained only in-frame sequences with V and J called. Part of the clones is not carried over; for the studies checked, unresolved V genes explain less than half of this, and the remainder is unexplained. V, J and clone size are those of that table, while D and trimming were read from the DNA. The sample table shows 150,000 to 200,000 clones, and 80% to 85% are seen once. The ten largest clones represent around 1% of the sample.

The CDR3 starts with the cysteine, ends with the phenylalanine, and has 15 residues. Only the CDR3 DNA stays, 45 bases, in frame from base 1. CDR1 MNHEY and CDR2 SVGAGI were looked up in the germline V gene. Trimmed from V: 6 bases; trimmed from J: 5 bases; junction bases lacking a gene match: 7. The data originate from a study of cytomegalovirus exposure and HLA in healthy donors (dated by TCRdb to 2015 to 2018). In terms of the full investigation: According to an earlier analysis of a few hundred of the donors, 200 million or so T cells yielded roughly 110 million unique TCR beta sequences and approximately 300 Gb of sequence data. Using immunosequencing, the study profiled T cell repertoires from around 670 subjects and related those repertoires to cytomegalovirus serostatus. Both class I and class II loci were covered by HLA typing, at four-digit resolution. Rather than drawing on any new phenotypic data, the later analysis identified candidate immune exposures from TCR beta sequences and the way those sequences occurred across donors. A later genetic analysis used genome-wide SNP genotypes for about 60% of the roughly 700 donors, treating that subset as a discovery cohort. High-throughput TCR immunosequencing, statistical association of individual TCRs with disease status, and machine learning were combined to predict cytomegalovirus infection status. Among about 360 genotyped donors of the cohort, an average of about 240,000 unique TCR beta nucleotide sequences were sequenced per donor, roughly a sixth of them non-productive. Five DR-DQ haplotypes were handled as single units for association and clustering, since linkage in the cohort was strong. Typing coverage varied by locus: roughly 620-630 donors for A, B, C, DRB1 and DQB1; roughly 560 for DQA1; about 570 for DPA1; 400 to 480 for DPB1. All discovery cohort repertoires had been generated using a single sequencing platform. The study aimed to test whether cataloging public T cell receptors could reveal signatures of past pathogen exposure. Among the approximately 420 genotyped donors, under 90% belonged to the genetic ancestry cluster associated with self-reported Caucasian donors. An early release covering over 500 HLA-typed donors comprised 250 to 350 gigabases of sequencing data and 65 million to 100 million unique TCR sequences. A later analysis re-examined previously published TCR beta repertoires from about 670 donors and added high-resolution HLA genotyping to investigate patterns of TCR occurrence. Donor age, sex, ethnicity and CMV serostatus were compiled alongside the repertoire data. Along with the roughly 670-subject first cohort, a separate validation cohort of around 120 different subjects was used. An earlier analysis of some 500 of the donors used high-throughput TCR beta sequencing to judge whether each TCR beta V gene segment behaved as functional or pseudogenic. Beyond this particular receptor, the publication reports: Across donors, most TCR sequences were observed very rarely, whereas some public TCRs were present in many individuals. In a later analysis, TCR association rates were found to vary across HLA loci, with the most associated TCRs seen for DRB1 alleles and the fewest for HLA-C alleles. According to the authors, the approach could potentially be generalized to other disease states and immunological phenotypes. Because counts were too low, 15 to 20 rarely observed V segments, including chromosome 9 orphons, were excluded from the earlier analysis of 587 of the donors. A cluster of highly shared sequence variants was judged likely to be a technical artifact of the sequencing pipeline. In a later genetic analysis, a missense DCLRE1C variant was associated with V-gene and J-gene trimming of TCR beta chains, and the association was replicated in an independent cohort. Cytomegalovirus status was reported to be diagnosed by the classifier with high specificity and sensitivity in both the original and validation cohorts. Assigning TCR associations to individual alleles was difficult when HLA alleles, especially DR and DQ, strongly co-occurred. In an earlier analysis of fewer than 700 of the donors, most TCR beta V segments appeared in productive rearrangements about 87% or about 30% of the time, broadly matching IMGT annotations. In vitro tests confirmed that three of the cytomegalovirus-associated TCR beta chains recognize cytomegalovirus antigens. In a later analysis, most CMV-associated TCR beta chains were found to appear HLA-restricted, with HLA associations seemingly driven largely by CMV exposure. In the study, 164 TCR beta chains were listed as associated with cytomegalovirus. Because the 87-base-pair reads could not distinguish some IMGT-functional V segments, including TRBV6-2 and TRBV6-3, those segments were excluded. Roughly uniform sequencing depth across donors was assumed in presence/absence analyses, although this assumption may not hold. A later analysis found that HLA-associated TCR beta chains were more clonally expanded and had lower generation probabilities than equally common non-associated chains. According to a later analysis, parvovirus B19, influenza, CMV and Epstein-Barr virus appeared linked to several top co-occurrence clusters. In a later genetic analysis, fewer N-insertions in productive TCRs were reported among donors in an Asian-associated ancestry cluster than the roughly 700-donor mean. A further reported finding was that TCR beta sequences accurately predicted the HLA-A and HLA-B alleles for most subjects in the first cohort. Immune exposure information for the cohort was limited to CMV serostatus. The cohort was sequenced for TCR beta chains only, and without alpha or paired-chain data the features that could be detected were limited. Linkage disequilibrium might explain the correlated functional status among segregating V segments, but an unknown experimental factor could not be ruled out. Because some donors lacked HLA typing at each locus, the association tests relied only on the typed subset. In a later analysis, 16,951 TCR beta sequences were associated with specific HLA alleles at a false discovery rate of 0.05.

The cohort comprised 670 or so healthy bone marrow donors. All cohort members were sampled while nominally healthy, although unrecorded immune exposures were likely present. The donor tested CMV seronegative, placing the donor among the approximately 400 seronegative members of the cohort. Each donor provided a peripheral blood sample, and peripheral blood mononuclear cells were used for TCR beta sequencing. Genomic DNA extraction from the blood cell samples was performed with the Qiagen DNeasy Blood Extraction Kit. Sequenced input: PBMCs. This receptor was identified in a woman in her thirties or forties in good health and CMV-seronegative. The chain employs TRBV6-5 and TRBJ2-1; the central 10 bases match TRBD1. The CDR3 reads as follows: CASRAGTGAHNEQFF. The nucleotide sequence is TGTGCCAGCAGAGCCGGGACAGGGGCTCACAATGAGCAGTTCTTC.